The clone carrying this T cell receptor (beta chain) was picked up many times. V lost 4 bases and J 7 bases, leaving 8 bases between the germline ends. Germline assignment: CDR1 MDHEN and CDR2 SYDVKM. This CDR3 comprises 12 residues. The data derive from a study of T cells in Graves' hyperthyroidism and ophthalmopathy. Regions amplified from RNA transcripts were the TCR beta CDR3 regions. The primer set for the first-round RT-PCR of the TCR CDR3 was HTBI. TCRdb processed the multiplex PCR reads anew with MiXCR; each CDR3 protein has one entry. Among 250,000 or so distinct CDR3 sequences listed, about 15% were seen once. Each diagnosis was grounded in clinical symptoms, serum thyroxine and TRAb, thyroid ultrasound, and orbital computed tomography. Sampled blood dates from first hyperthyroidism diagnosis, and it precedes any ophthalmopathy symptoms.

The V call is TRBV28, the J call TRBJ1-5; TRBD1 is a possible D gene (6 bases). The sequenced material came from blood. This sequence was found in a woman in her fifties or sixties with Graves' hyperthyroidism that later progressed to Graves' ophthalmopathy. The CDR3: CASSSRGQPQHF. Written as DNA, the CDR3 is TGTGCCAGCAGTTCCAGGGGCCAGCCCCAGCATTTT.